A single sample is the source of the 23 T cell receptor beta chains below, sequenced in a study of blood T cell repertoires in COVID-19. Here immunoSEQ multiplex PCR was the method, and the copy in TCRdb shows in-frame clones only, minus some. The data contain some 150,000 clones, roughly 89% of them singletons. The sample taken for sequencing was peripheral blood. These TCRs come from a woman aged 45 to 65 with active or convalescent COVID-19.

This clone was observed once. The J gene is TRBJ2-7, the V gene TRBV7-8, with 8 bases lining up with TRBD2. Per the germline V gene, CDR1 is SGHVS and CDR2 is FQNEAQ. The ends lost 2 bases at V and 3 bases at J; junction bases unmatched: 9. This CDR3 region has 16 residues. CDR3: CASSLRAASGLYEQYF. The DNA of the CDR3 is TGTGCCAGCAGCTTAAGAGCAGCTAGCGGGCTCTACGAGCAGTACTTC.

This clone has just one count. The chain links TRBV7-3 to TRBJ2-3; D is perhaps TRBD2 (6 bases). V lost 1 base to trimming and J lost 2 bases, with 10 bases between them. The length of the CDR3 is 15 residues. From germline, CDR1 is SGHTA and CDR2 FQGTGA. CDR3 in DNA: TGTGCCAGCAGCTTAAGCGGGGCCAACACAGATACGCAGTATTTT. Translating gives CASSLSGANTDTQYF.

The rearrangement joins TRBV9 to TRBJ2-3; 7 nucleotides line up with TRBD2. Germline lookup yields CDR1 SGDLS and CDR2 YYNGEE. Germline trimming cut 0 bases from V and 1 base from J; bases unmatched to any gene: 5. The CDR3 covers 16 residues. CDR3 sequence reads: CASSVGGSGGTDTQYF. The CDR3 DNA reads TGTGCCAGCAGCGTAGGAGGGAGCGGGGGCACAGATACGCAGTATTTT.

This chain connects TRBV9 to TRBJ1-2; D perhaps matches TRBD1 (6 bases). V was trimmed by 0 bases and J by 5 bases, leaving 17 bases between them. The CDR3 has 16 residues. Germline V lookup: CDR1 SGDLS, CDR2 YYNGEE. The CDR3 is CASSVALEVRGYGYTF. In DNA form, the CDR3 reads TGTGCCAGCAGCGTAGCTCTGGAGGTTAGGGGGTATGGCTACACCTTC.

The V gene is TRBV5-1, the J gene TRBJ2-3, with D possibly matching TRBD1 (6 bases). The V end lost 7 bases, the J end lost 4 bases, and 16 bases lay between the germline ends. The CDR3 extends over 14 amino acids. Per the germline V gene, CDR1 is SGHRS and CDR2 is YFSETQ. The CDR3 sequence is CASRKTGSADTQYF. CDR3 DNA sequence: TGCGCCAGCCGAAAAACAGGGTCGGCAGATACGCAGTATTTT. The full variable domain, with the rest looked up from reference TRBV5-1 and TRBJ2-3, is KAGVTQTPRYLIKTRGQQVTLSCSPISGHRSVSWYQQTPGQGLQFLFEYFSETQRNKGNFPGRFSGRQFSNSRSEMNVSTLELGDSALYLCASRKTGSADTQYFGPGTRLTVL.

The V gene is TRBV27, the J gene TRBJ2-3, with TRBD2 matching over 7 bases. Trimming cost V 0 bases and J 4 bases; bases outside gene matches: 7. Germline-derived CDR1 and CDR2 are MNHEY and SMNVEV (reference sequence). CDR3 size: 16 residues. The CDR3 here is CASSLSPGGQPDTQYF. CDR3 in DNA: TGTGCCAGCAGTTTATCCCCGGGAGGCCAGCCAGATACGCAGTATTTT.

CDR3 sequence (DNA): TGTGCCTGGAGTCGGGACTCCGGGGAGAAACTGTTTTTT. Translating it yields CAWSRDSGEKLFF. The chain carries TRBV30 and TRBJ1-4; tentatively, D is TRBD1 (5 bases). This CDR3 region has 13 residues. Germline V gene data show CDR1 as GTSNPN and CDR2 as SVGIG (reference sequence). Deletions cut 2 bases from V and 11 bases from J, with 15 bases between.

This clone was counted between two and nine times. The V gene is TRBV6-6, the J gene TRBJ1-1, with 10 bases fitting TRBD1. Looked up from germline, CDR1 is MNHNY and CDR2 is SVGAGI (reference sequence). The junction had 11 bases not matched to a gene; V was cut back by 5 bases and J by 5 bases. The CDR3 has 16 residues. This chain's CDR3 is CASSPGQGTRWTEAFF. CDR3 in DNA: TGTGCCAGCAGTCCGGGACAGGGGACTCGTTGGACTGAAGCTTTCTTT.

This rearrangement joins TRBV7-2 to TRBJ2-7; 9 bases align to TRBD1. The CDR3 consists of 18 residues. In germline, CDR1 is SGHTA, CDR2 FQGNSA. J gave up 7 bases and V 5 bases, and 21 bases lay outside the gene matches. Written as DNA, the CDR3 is TGTGCCAGCAGCCCACCGGACAGGGGATTAGCGGACTTACGTGAGCAGTACTTC. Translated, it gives CASSPPDRGLADLREQYF.

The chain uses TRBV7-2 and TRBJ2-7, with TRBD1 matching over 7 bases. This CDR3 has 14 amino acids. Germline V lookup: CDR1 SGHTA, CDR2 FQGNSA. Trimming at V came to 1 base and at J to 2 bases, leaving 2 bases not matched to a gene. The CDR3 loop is CASSLDRGAYEQYF. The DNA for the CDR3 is TGTGCCAGCAGCTTAGACAGGGGAGCCTACGAGCAGTACTTC.

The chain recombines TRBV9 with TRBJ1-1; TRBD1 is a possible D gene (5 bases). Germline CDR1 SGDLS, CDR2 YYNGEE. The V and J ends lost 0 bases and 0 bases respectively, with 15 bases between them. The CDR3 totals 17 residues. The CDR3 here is CASSVGGGQRVNTEAFF. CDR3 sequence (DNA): TGTGCCAGCAGCGTAGGGGGTGGACAACGGGTGAACACTGAAGCTTTCTTT. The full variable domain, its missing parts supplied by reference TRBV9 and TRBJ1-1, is DSGVTQTPKHLITATGQRVTLRCSPRSGDLSVYWYQQSLDQGLQFLIQYYNGEERAKGNILERFSAQQFPDLHSELNLSSLELGDSALYFCASSVGGGQRVNTEAFFGQGTRLTVV.

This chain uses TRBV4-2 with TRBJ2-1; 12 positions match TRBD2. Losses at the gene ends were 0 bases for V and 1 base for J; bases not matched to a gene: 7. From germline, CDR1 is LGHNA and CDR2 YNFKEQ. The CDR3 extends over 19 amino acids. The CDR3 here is CASSQELTSGGLSYNEQFF. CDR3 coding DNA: TGTGCCAGCAGCCAAGAATTGACTAGCGGGGGCCTTTCCTACAATGAGCAGTTCTTC.

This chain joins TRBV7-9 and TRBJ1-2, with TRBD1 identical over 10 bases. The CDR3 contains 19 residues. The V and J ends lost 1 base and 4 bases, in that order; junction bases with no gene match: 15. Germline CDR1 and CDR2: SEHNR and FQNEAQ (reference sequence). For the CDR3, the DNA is TGTGCCAGCAGCTTAGAATCGCGGGACAGGGGAAATATAGGCTATGGCTACACCTTC. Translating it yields CASSLESRDRGNIGYGYTF.

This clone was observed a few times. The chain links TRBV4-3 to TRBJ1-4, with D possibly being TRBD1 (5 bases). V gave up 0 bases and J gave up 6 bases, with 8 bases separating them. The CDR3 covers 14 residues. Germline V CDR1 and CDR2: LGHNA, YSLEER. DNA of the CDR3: TGCGCCAGCAGCCAAGAGGGGCAGCATGAAAAACTGTTTTTT. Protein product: CASSQEGQHEKLFF.

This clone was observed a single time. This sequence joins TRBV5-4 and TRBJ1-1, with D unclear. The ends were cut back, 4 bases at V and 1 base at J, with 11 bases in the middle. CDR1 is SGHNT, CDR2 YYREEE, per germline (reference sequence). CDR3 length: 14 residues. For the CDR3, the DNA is TGTGCCAGCAGCGCAGACTTCAAGAACACTGAAGCTTTCTTT. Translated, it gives CASSADFKNTEAFF.

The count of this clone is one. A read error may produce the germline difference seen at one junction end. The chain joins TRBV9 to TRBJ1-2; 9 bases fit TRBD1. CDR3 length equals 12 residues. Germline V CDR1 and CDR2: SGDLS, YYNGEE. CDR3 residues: CASSDRDRDLSF. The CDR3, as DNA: TGTGCCAGCAGCGACCGGGACAGGGATTTATCATTC.

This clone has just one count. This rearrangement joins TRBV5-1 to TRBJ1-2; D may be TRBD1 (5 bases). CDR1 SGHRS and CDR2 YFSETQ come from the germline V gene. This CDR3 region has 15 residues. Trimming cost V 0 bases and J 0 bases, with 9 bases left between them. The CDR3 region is CASSLGGLANYGYTF. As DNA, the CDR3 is TGCGCCAGCAGCTTGGGGGGCCTAGCTAACTATGGCTACACCTTC.

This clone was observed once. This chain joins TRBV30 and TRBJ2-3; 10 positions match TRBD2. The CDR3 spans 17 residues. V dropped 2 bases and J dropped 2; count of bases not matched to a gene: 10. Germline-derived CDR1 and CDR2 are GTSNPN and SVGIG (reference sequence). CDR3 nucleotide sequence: TGTGCCTGGAGTTCTTCGCTGACTAGCGGGTCCACAGATACGCAGTATTTT. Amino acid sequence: CAWSSSLTSGSTDTQYF.

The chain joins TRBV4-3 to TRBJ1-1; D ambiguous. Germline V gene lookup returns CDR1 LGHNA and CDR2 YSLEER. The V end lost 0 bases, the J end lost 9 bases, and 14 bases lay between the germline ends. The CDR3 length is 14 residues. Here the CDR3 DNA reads TGCGCCAGCAGCCAAGATGGAGGCGCAAGCAAAGCTTTCTTT. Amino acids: CASSQDGGASKAFF.

Written as DNA, the CDR3 is TGCGCCAGCAGCCAAGATCAAGGAGGCGGGCAGTACTTC. As protein: CASSQDQGGGQYF. V usage is TRBV4-3 and J usage is TRBJ2-7; the D gene is possibly TRBD2 (5 bases). Germline V gene data show CDR1 as LGHNA and CDR2 as YSLEER. The CDR3 has 13 residues. V dropped 0 bases and J dropped 9 bases, with 12 bases sitting between them.

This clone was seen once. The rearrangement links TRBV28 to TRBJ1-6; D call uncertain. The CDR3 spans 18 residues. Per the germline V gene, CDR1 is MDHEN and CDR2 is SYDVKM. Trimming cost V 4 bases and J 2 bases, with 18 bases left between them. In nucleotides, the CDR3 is TGTGCCAGCAGTTCTGAAAGCCTTCGGCGGGCCTATAATTCACCCCTCCACTTT. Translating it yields CASSSESLRRAYNSPLHF. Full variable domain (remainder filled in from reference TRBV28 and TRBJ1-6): DVKVTQSSRYLVKRTGEKVFLECVQDMDHENMFWYRQDPGLGLRLIYFSYDVKMKEKGDIPEGYSVSREKKERFSLILESASTNQTSMYLCASSSESLRRAYNSPLHFGNGTRLTVT.

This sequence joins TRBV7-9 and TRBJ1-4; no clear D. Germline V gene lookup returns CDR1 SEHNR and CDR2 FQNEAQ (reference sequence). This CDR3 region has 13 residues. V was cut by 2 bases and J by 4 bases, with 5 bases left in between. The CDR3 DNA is TGTGCCAGCAGCTTAAACTATAATGAAAAACTGTTTTTT. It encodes CASSLNYNEKLFF.

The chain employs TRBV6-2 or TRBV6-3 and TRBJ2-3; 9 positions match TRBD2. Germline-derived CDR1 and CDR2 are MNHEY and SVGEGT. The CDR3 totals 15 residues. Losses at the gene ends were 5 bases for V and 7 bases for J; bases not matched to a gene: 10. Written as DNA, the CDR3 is TGTGCCAGCAGTGACGGGACTAGCACCCGGAATACGCAGTATTTT. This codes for CASSDGTSTRNTQYF.